The rows below give T cell receptor beta chains drawn from one sample of a study of T cell responses to AZD1222 COVID-19 vaccine. Generated by immunoSEQ multiplex PCR, the TCRdb table keeps only in-frame clones and is missing some. The table shows hundreds of thousands of clones, with 85% to 95% occurring only once. The specimen was peripheral blood, collected on day 0 of MenACWY control vaccination. These receptors came from an adult in good health. The CDR3 runs from the conserved cysteine through the conserved F or W. D genes are given only for firm matches. The listing skips clone size in some rows; elsewhere it reads once, few, many or a size class.

d_call	j_call	clone_size	v_call	cdr3_nt	cdr3_aa
NA	TRBJ1-2	once	TRBV30	TGTGCCTGGTCTCCGAGATCCTATGGCTACACCTTC	CAWSPRSYGYTF
NA	TRBJ1-2	NA	TRBV30	TGTGCCTGGAGTCCGGGAGACTATGGCTACACCTTC	CAWSPGDYGYTF
NA	TRBJ2-1	NA	TRBV19	TGTGCCAGTAGTATTGGCTTGGTTGGGGTCCCCCAGTTCTTC	CASSIGLVGVPQFF
NA	TRBJ1-1	once	TRBV7-2	TGTGCCAGCAGTCCGCAAATGAACACTGAAGCTTTCTTT	CASSPQMNTEAFF
NA	TRBJ1-5	NA	TRBV19	TGTGCCAGTCGCGTTGACCGAGCGAGCAATCAGCCCCAGCATTTT	CASRVDRASNQPQHF
TRBD1	TRBJ1-5	NA	TRBV19	TGTGCCAGTAGCACGACAGGGGGCAGCAATCAGCCCCAGCATTTT	CASSTTGGSNQPQHF
NA	TRBJ1-2	NA	TRBV5-5	TGTGCCAGCAGTCGGGATAACTATGGCTACACCTTC	CASSRDNYGYTF
NA	TRBJ1-6	NA	TRBV5-1	TGCGCCAGCAGCTTGACAGGTTATAATTCACCCCTCCACTTT	CASSLTGYNSPLHF
NA	TRBJ1-2	NA	TRBV2	TGTGCCAGCGCCAAAGGGGCTCCCTATGGCTACACCTTC	CASAKGAPYGYTF
NA	TRBJ1-6	NA	TRBV27	TGTGCCAGCAGTTTATCATGGGGGTTCGGTTCACCCCTCCACTTT	CASSLSWGFGSPLHF
NA	TRBJ2-5	NA	TRBV7-2	TGTGCCAGCAGCTTGGACAGACAAGAGACCCAGTACTTC	CASSLDRQETQYF
NA	TRBJ1-3	NA	TRBV19	TGTGCCAGTAGTATTTCTGGCGTCTCTGGAAACACCATATATTTT	CASSISGVSGNTIYF
NA	TRBJ1-4	NA	TRBV9	TGTGCCAGCAGCGTCGCAGGGGCAGGCGAAAAACTGTTTTTT	CASSVAGAGEKLFF
NA	TRBJ1-5	few	TRBV10-3	TGTGCCATCAGTGACGGGGGCCGCATAAATCAGCCCCAGCATTTT	CAISDGGRINQPQHF
NA	TRBJ1-1	NA	TRBV10-1	TGCGCCAGCAGTGCCCAGCAGAACACTGAAGCTTTCTTT	CASSAQQNTEAFF
TRBD2	TRBJ2-3	NA	TRBV10-1	TGCGCCAGCGGGGAGCGGGGGTCTGCAGATACGCAGTATTTT	CASGERGSADTQYF
TRBD1	TRBJ2-2	NA	TRBV5-1	TGCGCCAGCAGCTCATCGGACAGGGGGCACACCGGGGAGCTGTTTTTT	CASSSSDRGHTGELFF
TRBD2	TRBJ2-7	NA	TRBV27	TGTGCCACCCTTCCGACGGGGGGTTTCGTCGAGCAGTACTTC	CATLPTGGFVEQYF
NA	TRBJ1-2	NA	TRBV11-1	TGTGCCAGCAGCCGATCAGTCGGGGGCGATGGCTACACCTTC	CASSRSVGGDGYTF
TRBD1	TRBJ1-4	NA	TRBV12-3/TRBV12-4	TGTGCCAGCAGACAGGGGGCGCGTGAAAAACTGTTTTTT	CASRQGAREKLFF
NA	TRBJ1-2	NA	TRBV6-5	TGTGCCAGCAGTTACTCGTCCAGAGACTATGGCTACACCTTC	CASSYSSRDYGYTF
NA	TRBJ1-3	NA	TRBV12-5	TGTGCTAGTGGTTTGGCCTTGGGGGGTACTGGAAACACCATATATTTT	CASGLALGGTGNTIYF
TRBD2	TRBJ2-1	NA	TRBV6-5	TGTGCCAGCAGGGATGTAGCGGGACCCTACAATGAGCAGTTCTTC	CASRDVAGPYNEQFF
NA	TRBJ1-1	NA	TRBV5-1	TGCGCCAGCAGACCCACCCAGGGGACGGGTGAAGCTTTCTTT	CASRPTQGTGEAFF
NA	TRBJ1-5	NA	TRBV5-5	TGTGCCAGCAGCCCCTTCCTATACCGGCAGCCCCAGCATTTT	CASSPFLYRQPQHF
NA	TRBJ1-5	NA	TRBV7-2	TGTGCCAGCAGCCCCCCAAATCAGCCCCAGCATTTT	CASSPPNQPQHF
NA	TRBJ2-7	NA	TRBV5-5	TGTGCCAGCAGCTTGGAATACGGGGGTTCCTACGAGCAGTACTTC	CASSLEYGGSYEQYF
NA	TRBJ1-5	NA	TRBV28	TGTGCCAGCAGTTCCCCCCTTTTGGCAGGGAGTGGCAATCAGCCCCAGCATTTT	CASSSPLLAGSGNQPQHF
NA	TRBJ1-4	NA	TRBV19	TGTGCCAGTAGTGTACAGGGTGGCCGAGAAAAACTGTTTTTT	CASSVQGGREKLFF
NA	TRBJ1-1	NA	TRBV29-1	TGCAGCGTGAACCGGGACATGAACACTGAAGCTTTCTTT	CSVNRDMNTEAFF
NA	TRBJ2-1	NA	TRBV6-2/TRBV6-3	TGTGCCAGCAGCGACTACCGCGTTAGGGGAACCAATGAGCAGTTCTTC	CASSDYRVRGTNEQFF
NA	TRBJ1-1	NA	TRBV30	TGTGCCTTTCGAGCCCAGGGGAACACTGAAGCTTTCTTT	CAFRAQGNTEAFF
NA	TRBJ2-5	NA	TRBV30	TGTGCCTGGAGTAGGGGCATGGAGACCCAGTACTTC	CAWSRGMETQYF
TRBD1	TRBJ1-4	NA	TRBV12-5	TGTGCTAGTGGTTTGGTACGTCGGCAGGGGGCGACTAATGAAAAACTGTTTTTT	CASGLVRRQGATNEKLFF
TRBD2	TRBJ2-5	NA	TRBV5-4	TGTGCCAGCAGCCCCCGGGCCGCTAGCGGGGAGGAGACCCAGTACTTC	CASSPRAASGEETQYF
NA	TRBJ1-4	once	TRBV2	TGTGCCAGCGCGGCAGGGAAGGTTTCGGCTAATGAAAAACTGTTTTTT	CASAAGKVSANEKLFF
NA	TRBJ1-1	NA	TRBV7-9	TGTGCCAGCAGCTCTCTGACAGCCTCGAACACTGAAGCTTTCTTT	CASSSLTASNTEAFF
TRBD1	TRBJ2-1	NA	TRBV5-1	TGCGCCAGCGGACGACACCGGGACAGAAGAAACAATGAGCAGTTCTTC	CASGRHRDRRNNEQFF
NA	TRBJ1-3	NA	TRBV6-5	TGTGCCAGCGGGGGCAGTATCGGAAACACCATATATTTT	CASGGSIGNTIYF
NA	TRBJ2-3	once	TRBV24-1	TGTGCCACCAGTCCGGCCCCGGGTACTAGCACAGATACGCAGTATTTT	CATSPAPGTSTDTQYF
NA	TRBJ1-1	NA	TRBV2	TGTGCCAGCAGTGCAGGGTTGGTGAACACTGAAGCTTTCTTT	CASSAGLVNTEAFF
NA	TRBJ1-3	NA	TRBV15	TGTGCCACCAGCAGAGGCGGAAACACCATATATTTT	CATSRGGNTIYF
TRBD1	TRBJ2-1	NA	TRBV25-1	TGTGCCAGCAGTGGGGGGCAGGGGGTTTTCAATGAGCAGTTCTTC	CASSGGQGVFNEQFF
NA	TRBJ1-4	NA	TRBV2	TGTGCCAGCAGATTGACGTACCAGAGTGAAAAACTGTTTTTT	CASRLTYQSEKLFF
NA	TRBJ2-7	NA	TRBV28	TGTGCCAGTCTGGGAAGCCTGCCATCCTACGAGCAGTACTTC	CASLGSLPSYEQYF
TRBD1	TRBJ1-1	NA	TRBV5-6	TGTGCCAGCAGCTCTTGGACAGGCTCGAACACTGAAGCTTTCTTT	CASSSWTGSNTEAFF
NA	TRBJ2-1	NA	TRBV5-1	TGCGCCAGCACGGTTTCAGGAGGGTCCTACAATGAGCAGTTCTTC	CASTVSGGSYNEQFF
NA	TRBJ2-1	NA	TRBV19	TGTGCCAGTAGTTGGGTTGGGGGGATCGGCAGCCCCGAGCAGTTCTTC	CASSWVGGIGSPEQFF
TRBD2	TRBJ2-3	NA	TRBV5-5	TGTGCCAGCAGCTCCGGGACTAGCGGGGCGAGGGGGACGCAGTATTTT	CASSSGTSGARGTQYF
TRBD1	TRBJ2-7	NA	TRBV12-3/TRBV12-4	TGTGCCAGCAGCCAGGGACAGCCTTACGAGCAGTACTTC	CASSQGQPYEQYF
TRBD2	TRBJ2-1	NA	TRBV28	TGTGCCAGCAGCTCGTTGGGTCTAGCGGTGGACAATGAGCAGTTCTTC	CASSSLGLAVDNEQFF
NA	TRBJ1-2	NA	TRBV3-1/TRBV3-2	TGTGCCAGCAGCCAAGTCGGGGGGAGCTATGGCTACACCTTC	CASSQVGGSYGYTF
NA	TRBJ2-1	NA	TRBV5-1	TGCGCCAGCAGCTCCGGGACGGTTAACAATGAGCAGTTCTTC	CASSSGTVNNEQFF
NA	TRBJ1-6	NA	TRBV7-9	TGTGCCAGCAGCCTCCGGACGGCCGACAATTCACCCCTCCACTTT	CASSLRTADNSPLHF
NA	TRBJ1-2	NA	TRBV7-3	TGTGCCAGCGAGGACGTAGACGGTTTGTGTGGCTACACCTTC	CASEDVDGLCGYTF
NA	TRBJ1-1	NA	TRBV6-2/TRBV6-3	TGTGCCAGCAGTTACGCGACAGCGGGCACTGAAGCTTTCTTT	CASSYATAGTEAFF
NA	TRBJ1-1	NA	TRBV4-2	TGTGCCAGCAGCCGTACTCTCGTAGTGGGGGCTGAAGCTTTCTTT	CASSRTLVVGAEAFF
NA	TRBJ1-4	NA	TRBV6-5	TGTGCCAGCTCCCCCTTATCGGGAAATGAAAAACTGTTTTTT	CASSPLSGNEKLFF
NA	TRBJ1-1	NA	TRBV3-1/TRBV3-2	TGTGCCAGCAGCCAGTTGGGAGGAGGGAACACTGAAGCTTTCTTT	CASSQLGGGNTEAFF
TRBD1	TRBJ1-1	NA	TRBV6-6	TGTGCCAGCAGTCGACGTCCCGGGACAGAGACTTTGAACACTGAAGCTTTCTTT	CASSRRPGTETLNTEAFF